This record looks at one T cell receptor beta chain sequence and its context. This clonotype was seen only a few times. Its antigen is unknown. No per-base quality is available; no much larger clone lies one base away. Sequenced using an Illumina NovaSeq 6000. cDNA libraries for TCRalpha and TCRbeta were prepared by 5'RACE using constant-segment primers, with sample barcodes and unique molecular identifiers added. Trizol reagent was used to extract RNA from every sample. Amplification of the libraries took two PCR steps, and the second step added a second sample barcode plus Illumina TruSeq adapters. Sequencing of the libraries was done on an Illumina NovaSeq, producing 2 x 150 bp paired-end reads. As for how the authors treated the data: Reads were demultiplexed and collapsed into UMI-guided consensus sequences with migec v1.2.7. Using mixcr v2.1.11, UMI consensuses were aligned to TRA and TRB V and J templates and then assembled into clonotypes. Expanded or contracted clonotypes were those called significant by both edgeR and NoisET, with noise models trained on biological replicates. edgeR calls used a false discovery rate-adjusted p below 0.01 and a log2 fold-change threshold of 1. As an exploratory analysis of dynamics, max-normalized trajectories of the 1000 most abundant clonotypes were examined by PCA with hierarchical clustering. Separately sequenced CD4+ and CD8+ repertoires were used to assign the CD4 or CD8 phenotype of responding clones. TCRdb's own reprocessing of the public reads used fastp at Q25 and MiXCR and kept productive beta chains. Here each entry gathers all rows of one CDR3 protein and keeps the most common genes and DNA. These V and J calls originate from TCRdb's pipeline instead of the authors' own analysis. In all, the sample holds about 610,000 distinct CDR3 sequences, and 17% of those were seen once. The leading ten clones occupy less than 10% of the sample.

Ficoll-Paque density gradient centrifugation was used to isolate PBMCs. The data were taken from a study of T-cell memory formation after mild COVID-19 (dated by TCRdb to about 2021). About the full investigation: Most TCR sequence clusters were specific to one of the two donors. The cohort was made up of two young adult volunteers, one female and one male, who were previously healthy. In a couple of donors, T-cell clones that expanded and contracted after mild COVID-19 were followed by sequencing TCRalpha and TCRbeta repertoires longitudinally. Here is what the overall study found, with its caveats: Only a couple of mild cases were covered in the study, and larger cohorts including severe cases with pre-infection samples were considered necessary. Some responding clones were detected in pre-infection memory, suggesting pre-existing cross-reactive memory T cells joined the SARS-CoV-2 response. Whether the second-wave clones peaking on day 37 were SARS-CoV-2 specific was not confirmed. Contracting CD4+ clones were located mainly in the CM and EM memory subsets, whereas CD8+ clones were found to be enriched in EMRA. Clones contracting from day 15 to 85 had balanced CD4/CD8 phenotypes, while a second wave expanding from day 15 to 37 was biased towards CD4+.

Its CDR3 holds 16 amino acids, cysteine through phenylalanine. The kept DNA is CDR3 alone, 48 bases in frame from the first base. A distance of 19 bases separates the germline ends of V and J, which lose 6 bases and 1 base respectively. CDR1 and CDR2 are drawn from the germline V gene (reference sequence): DFQATT, SNEGSKA. The rearrangement combines TRBV20-1 with TRBJ2-1, and perhaps TRBD2 as D gene, on 6 matching bases. The TCR comes from an adult woman who had mild COVID-19 (a few samples of this study predate the infection). The sample titles of this study are shuffled in the database, so cell type and time point are left out; the donor was told from shared clones. Material for sequencing was PBMCs or a T cell subset sorted from them (not recorded which). The bases are TGCAGTGCCATTAGCGGTATGGGAGTGTCCTACAATGAGCAGTTCTTC. Translation gives CSAISGMGVSYNEQFF.